Detailed here is one T cell receptor (beta chain). Its target is unknown. This sample is part of a study of cytomegalovirus exposure and HLA in healthy donors. Study results and limitations: Serostatus for CMV was the only available immune exposure information. A cluster of highly shared sequence variants was likely a sequencing artifact.

Researchers ran the PCR with 60 Vbeta and 13 Jbeta primers. Sequenced by immunoSEQ multiplex PCR; TCRdb stores in-frame clones only, minus some. The table has around 130,000 clones, 65% to 90% seen once; the top ten hold 2.7%. This CDR3 is 16 amino acids long. CDR1 is MNHEY and CDR2 is SVGAGI in the germline V gene. Trimming pared 4 bases from V and 5 bases from J, leaving 15 bases between. The sequenced sample was PBMCs. The chain links TRBV6-5 to TRBJ1-6; TRBD1 is a possible D gene (6 bases). The TCR sequence derives from a man aged 50 or older in good health and CMV-seronegative. The CDR3 nucleotides read TGTGCCAGCAGTTCTACTCAGGGGAAACATAATTCACCCCTCCACTTT. Translating it yields CASSSTQGKHNSPLHF.